This TCR beta chain is from a study of CD8+CD57+ T cells in acquired aplastic anemia. Overall study: CD4+ and CD8+ cells, once sorted, gave DNA averaging about 3.4 ug. The study obtained around 10 million reads on average for CD4+ cells from healthy donors. Study-wide points: Some 29 CD8+ CDR3 sequences were shared between patients and controls.

The study profiled TCR beta VDJ and CDR3 using genomic DNA as template. A single record per CDR3 protein comes from TCRdb applying MiXCR to the reads. The top ten clones hold 6.5% to 10% of a sample with 130,000 or so distinct CDR3 sequences, about 40% of them seen once. V dropped 2 bases and J dropped 8; count of bases not matched to a gene: 12. CDR1 is KGHDR and CDR2 is SFDVKD in the germline V gene. The length of the CDR3 is 18 residues. This clonotype was recorded many times. Antigen specificity is unknown. The chain is built from TRBV24-1 and TRBJ2-2; 11 bases are shared with TRBD2. The material sequenced was sorted CD4+, CD8+, or CD8+CD57+ T cells (not recorded which) from PBMCs. This TCR was sampled from a human donor in good health, serving as a control. The DNA of the CDR3 is TGTGCCACCAGTGATTCAAAAATACTAGCGGGAGTCGGGGGGGAGCTGTTTTTT. Its protein is CATSDSKILAGVGGELFF.